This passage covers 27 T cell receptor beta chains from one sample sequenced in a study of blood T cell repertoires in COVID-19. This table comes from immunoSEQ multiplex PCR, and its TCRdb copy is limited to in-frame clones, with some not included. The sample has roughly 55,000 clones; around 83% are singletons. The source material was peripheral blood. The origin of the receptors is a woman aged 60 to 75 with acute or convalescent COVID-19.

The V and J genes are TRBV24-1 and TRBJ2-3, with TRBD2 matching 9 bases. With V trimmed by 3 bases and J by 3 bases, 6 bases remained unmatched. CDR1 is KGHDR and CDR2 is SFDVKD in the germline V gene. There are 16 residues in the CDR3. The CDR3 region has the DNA TGTGCCACCAGTGATCTTAGCGGGGGATTGACAGATACGCAGTATTTT. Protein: CATSDLSGGLTDTQYF.

The CDR3 is CASSSGTVNSPLHF. The DNA of the CDR3 is TGTGCCAGCAGCTCCGGGACAGTTAATTCACCCCTCCACTTT. This chain connects TRBV7-9 to TRBJ1-6; 7 positions agree with TRBD1. Per the germline V gene, CDR1 is SEHNR and CDR2 is FQNEAQ (reference sequence). The junction had 3 bases not matched to a gene; V was cut back by 4 bases and J by 6 bases. CDR3 length: 14 amino acids.

CDR3: CASSLVDRDSPLHF. The CDR3 bases are TGTGCCAGCAGCTTGGTGGACAGGGACTCACCCCTCCACTTT. The chain links TRBV5-6 to TRBJ1-6; 8 positions match TRBD1. V lost 0 bases to trimming and J lost 10 bases; unmatched junction nucleotides: 3. This CDR3 contains 14 residues. Germline V gene sequence: CDR1 SGHDT, CDR2 YYEEEE.

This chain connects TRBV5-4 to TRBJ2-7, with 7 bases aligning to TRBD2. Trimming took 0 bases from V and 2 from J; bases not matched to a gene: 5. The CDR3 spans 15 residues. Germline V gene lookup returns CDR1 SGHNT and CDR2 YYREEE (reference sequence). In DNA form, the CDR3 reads TGTGCCAGCAGCTTGGGGGGGGGTCCAACCTACGAGCAGTACTTC. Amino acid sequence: CASSLGGGPTYEQYF.

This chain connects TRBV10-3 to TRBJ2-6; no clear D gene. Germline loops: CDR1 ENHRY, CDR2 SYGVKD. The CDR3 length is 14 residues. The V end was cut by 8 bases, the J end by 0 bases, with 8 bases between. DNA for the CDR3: TGTGCCATCTCAGTCCGCTCTGGGGCCAACGTCCTGACTTTC. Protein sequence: CAISVRSGANVLTF.

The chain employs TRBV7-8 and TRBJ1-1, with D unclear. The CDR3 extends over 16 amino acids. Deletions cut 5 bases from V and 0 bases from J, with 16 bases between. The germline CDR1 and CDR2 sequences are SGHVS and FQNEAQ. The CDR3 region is CASSPPSRGMNTEAFF. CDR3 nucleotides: TGTGCCAGCAGCCCTCCTTCGCGGGGAATGAACACTGAAGCTTTCTTT.

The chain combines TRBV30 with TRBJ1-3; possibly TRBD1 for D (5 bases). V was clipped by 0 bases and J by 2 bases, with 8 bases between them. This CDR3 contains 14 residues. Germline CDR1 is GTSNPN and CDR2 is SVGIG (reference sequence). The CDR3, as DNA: TGTGCCTGGAGTGTACGGGGGGCTGGAAACACCATATATTTT. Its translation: CAWSVRGAGNTIYF.

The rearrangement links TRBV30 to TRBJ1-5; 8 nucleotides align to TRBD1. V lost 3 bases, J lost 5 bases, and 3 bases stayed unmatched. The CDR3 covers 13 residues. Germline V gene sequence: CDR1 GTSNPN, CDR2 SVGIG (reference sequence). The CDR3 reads CAWSGQGYQPQHF. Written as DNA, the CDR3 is TGTGCCTGGAGCGGACAGGGCTATCAGCCCCAGCATTTT.

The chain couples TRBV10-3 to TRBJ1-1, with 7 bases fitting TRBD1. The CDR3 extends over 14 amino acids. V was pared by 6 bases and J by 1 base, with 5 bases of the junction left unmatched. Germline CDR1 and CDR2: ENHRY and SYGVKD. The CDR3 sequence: CAISAQGTNTEAFF. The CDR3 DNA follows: TGTGCCATCAGCGCACAGGGGACGAACACTGAAGCTTTCTTT.

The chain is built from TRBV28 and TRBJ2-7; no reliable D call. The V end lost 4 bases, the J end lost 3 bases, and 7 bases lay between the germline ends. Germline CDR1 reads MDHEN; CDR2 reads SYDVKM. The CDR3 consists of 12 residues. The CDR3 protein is CASSSPFYEQYF. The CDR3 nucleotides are TGTGCCAGCAGTTCTCCGTTCTACGAGCAGTACTTC.

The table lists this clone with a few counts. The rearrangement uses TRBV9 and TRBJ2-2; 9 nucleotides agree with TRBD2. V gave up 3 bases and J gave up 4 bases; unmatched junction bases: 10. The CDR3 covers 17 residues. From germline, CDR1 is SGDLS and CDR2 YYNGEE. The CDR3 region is CASSGSGGPRVTGELFF. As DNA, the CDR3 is TGTGCCAGCAGCGGTAGCGGGGGCCCGAGGGTCACCGGGGAGCTGTTTTTT. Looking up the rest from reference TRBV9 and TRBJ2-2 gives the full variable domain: DSGVTQTPKHLITATGQRVTLRCSPRSGDLSVYWYQQSLDQGLQFLIQYYNGEERAKGNILERFSAQQFPDLHSELNLSSLELGDSALYFCASSGSGGPRVTGELFFGEGSRLTVL.

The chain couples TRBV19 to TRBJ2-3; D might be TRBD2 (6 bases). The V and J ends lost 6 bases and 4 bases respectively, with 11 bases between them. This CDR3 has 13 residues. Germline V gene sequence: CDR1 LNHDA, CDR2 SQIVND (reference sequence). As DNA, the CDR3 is TGTGCCAGTAGCCGGAGGGCGGCAGATACGCAGTATTTT. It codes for CASSRRAADTQYF. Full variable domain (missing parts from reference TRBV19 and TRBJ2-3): DGGITQSPKYLFRKEGQNVTLSCEQNLNHDAMYWYRQDPGQGLRLIYYSQIVNDFQKGDIAEGYSVSREKKESFPLTVTSAQKNPTAFYLCASSRRAADTQYFGPGTRLTVL.

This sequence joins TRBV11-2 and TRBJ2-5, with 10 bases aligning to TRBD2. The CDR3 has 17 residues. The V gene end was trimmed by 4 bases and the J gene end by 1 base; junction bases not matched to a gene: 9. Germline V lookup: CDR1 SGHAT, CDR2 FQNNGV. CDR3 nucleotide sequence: TGTGCCAGCAGCTCTGGGACTAGCGTGAGAGGCCAAGAGACCCAGTACTTC. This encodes CASSSGTSVRGQETQYF.

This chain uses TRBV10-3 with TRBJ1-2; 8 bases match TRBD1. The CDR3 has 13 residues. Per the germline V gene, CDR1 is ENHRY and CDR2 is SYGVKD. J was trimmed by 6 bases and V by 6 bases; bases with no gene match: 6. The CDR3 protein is CAIRWTGRDGYTF. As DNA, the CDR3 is TGTGCCATCAGATGGACAGGGAGGGATGGCTACACCTTC.

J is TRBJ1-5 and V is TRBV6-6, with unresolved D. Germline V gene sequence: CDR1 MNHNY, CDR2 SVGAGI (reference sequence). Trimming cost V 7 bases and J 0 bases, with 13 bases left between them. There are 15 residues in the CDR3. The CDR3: CASNSAGNSNQPQHF. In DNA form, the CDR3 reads TGTGCCAGCAACTCCGCAGGAAATAGCAATCAGCCCCAGCATTTT.

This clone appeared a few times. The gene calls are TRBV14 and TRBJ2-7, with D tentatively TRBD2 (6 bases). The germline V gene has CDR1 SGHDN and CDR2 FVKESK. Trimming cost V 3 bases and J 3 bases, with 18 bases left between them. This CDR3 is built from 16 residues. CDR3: CASSQGTPAAYYEQYF. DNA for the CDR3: TGTGCCAGCAGCCAGGGGACTCCAGCTGCCTACTACGAGCAGTACTTC. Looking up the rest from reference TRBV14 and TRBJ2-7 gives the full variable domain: EAGVTQFPSHSVIEKGQTVTLRCDPISGHDNLYWYRRVMGKEIKFLLHFVKESKQDESGMPNNRFLAERTGGTYSTLKVQPAELEDSGVYFCASSQGTPAAYYEQYFGPGTRLTVT.

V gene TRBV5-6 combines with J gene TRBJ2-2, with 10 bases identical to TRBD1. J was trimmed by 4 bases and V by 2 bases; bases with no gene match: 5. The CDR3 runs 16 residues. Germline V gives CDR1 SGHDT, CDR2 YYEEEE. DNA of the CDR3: TGTGCCAGCAGCTTCCTCCGGACAGGGGGCACCGGGGAGCTGTTTTTT. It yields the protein CASSFLRTGGTGELFF.

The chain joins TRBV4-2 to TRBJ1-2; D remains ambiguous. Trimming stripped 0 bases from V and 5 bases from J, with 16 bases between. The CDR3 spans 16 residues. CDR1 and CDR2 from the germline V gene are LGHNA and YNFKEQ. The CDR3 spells CASSQDLTQFVYGYTF. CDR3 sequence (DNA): TGTGCCAGCAGCCAAGATTTAACGCAGTTCGTTTATGGCTACACCTTC.

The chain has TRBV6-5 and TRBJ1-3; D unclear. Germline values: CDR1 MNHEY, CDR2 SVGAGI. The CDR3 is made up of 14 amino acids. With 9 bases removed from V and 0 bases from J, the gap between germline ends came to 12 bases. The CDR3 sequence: CAREGISSGNTIYF. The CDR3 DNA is TGTGCCAGGGAGGGAATCAGCTCTGGAAACACCATATATTTT.

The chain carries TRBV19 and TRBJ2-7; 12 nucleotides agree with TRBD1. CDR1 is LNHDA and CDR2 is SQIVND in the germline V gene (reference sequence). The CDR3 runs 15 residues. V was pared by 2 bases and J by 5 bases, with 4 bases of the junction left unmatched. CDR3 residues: CASSITGTGGNEQYF. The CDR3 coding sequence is TGTGCCAGTAGTATAACCGGGACAGGGGGCAACGAGCAGTACTTC.

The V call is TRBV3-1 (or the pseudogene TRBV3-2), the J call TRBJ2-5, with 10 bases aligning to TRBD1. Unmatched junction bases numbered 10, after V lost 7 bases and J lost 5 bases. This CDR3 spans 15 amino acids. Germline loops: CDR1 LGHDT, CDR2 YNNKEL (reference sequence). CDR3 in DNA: TGTGCCAGCACCCTTTCGACAGGGGGCACTGAGACCCAGTACTTC. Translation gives CASTLSTGGTETQYF.

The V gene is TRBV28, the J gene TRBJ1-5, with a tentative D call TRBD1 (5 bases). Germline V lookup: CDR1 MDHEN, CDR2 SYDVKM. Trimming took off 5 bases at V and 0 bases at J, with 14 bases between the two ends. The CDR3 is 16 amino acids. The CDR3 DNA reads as TGTGCCAGCAGTCCAGGACACATGGATAGCAATCAGCCCCAGCATTTT. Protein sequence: CASSPGHMDSNQPQHF.

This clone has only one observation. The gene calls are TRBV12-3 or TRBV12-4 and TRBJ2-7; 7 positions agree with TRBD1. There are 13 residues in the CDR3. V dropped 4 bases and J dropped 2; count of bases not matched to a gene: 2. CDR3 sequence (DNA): TGTGCCAGCAGTTCGCAGGGGGCCTACGAGCAGTACTTC. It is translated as CASSSQGAYEQYF.

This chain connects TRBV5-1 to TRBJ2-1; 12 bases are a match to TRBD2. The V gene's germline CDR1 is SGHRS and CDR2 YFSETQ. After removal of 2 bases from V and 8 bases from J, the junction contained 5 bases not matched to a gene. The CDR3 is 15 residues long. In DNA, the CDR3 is TGCGCCAGCAGCTTTGAGGGACTAGCGGGCTATGAGCAGTTCTTC. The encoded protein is CASSFEGLAGYEQFF.

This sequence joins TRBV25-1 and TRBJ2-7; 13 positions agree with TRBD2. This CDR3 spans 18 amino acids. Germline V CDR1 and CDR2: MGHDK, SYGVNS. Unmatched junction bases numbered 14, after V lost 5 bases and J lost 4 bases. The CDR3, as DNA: TGTGCCAGCAGTCCAAACCGACTAGCGGGGGGCCGTATTTACGAGCAGTACTTC. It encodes CASSPNRLAGGRIYEQYF.

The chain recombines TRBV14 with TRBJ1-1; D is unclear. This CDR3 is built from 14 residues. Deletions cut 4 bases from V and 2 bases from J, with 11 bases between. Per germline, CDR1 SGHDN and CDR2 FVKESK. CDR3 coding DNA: TGTGCCAGCAGCCGCGATCAGGTCAACACTGAAGCTTTCTTT. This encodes CASSRDQVNTEAFF.

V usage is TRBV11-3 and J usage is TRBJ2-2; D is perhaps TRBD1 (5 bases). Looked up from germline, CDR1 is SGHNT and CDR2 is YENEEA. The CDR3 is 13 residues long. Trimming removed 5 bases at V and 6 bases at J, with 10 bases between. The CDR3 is CASSLRDPGELFF. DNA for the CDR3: TGTGCCAGCAGCCTCAGGGATCCCGGGGAGCTGTTTTTT.